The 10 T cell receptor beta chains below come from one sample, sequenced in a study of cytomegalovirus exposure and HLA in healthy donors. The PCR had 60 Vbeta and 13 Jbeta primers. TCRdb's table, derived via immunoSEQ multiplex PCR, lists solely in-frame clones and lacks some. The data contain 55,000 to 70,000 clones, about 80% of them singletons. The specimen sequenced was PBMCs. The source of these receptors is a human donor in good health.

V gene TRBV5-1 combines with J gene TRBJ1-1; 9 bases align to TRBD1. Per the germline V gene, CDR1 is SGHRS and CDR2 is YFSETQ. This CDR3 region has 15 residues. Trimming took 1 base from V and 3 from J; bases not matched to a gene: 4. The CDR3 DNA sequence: TGCGCCAGCAGCTTGCCGACAGGGGGGGACACTGAAGCTTTCTTT. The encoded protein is CASSLPTGGDTEAFF.

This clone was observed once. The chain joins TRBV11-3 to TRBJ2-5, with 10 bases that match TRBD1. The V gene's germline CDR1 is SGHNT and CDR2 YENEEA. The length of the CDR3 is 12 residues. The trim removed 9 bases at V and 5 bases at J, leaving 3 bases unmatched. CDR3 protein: CARTGGAETQYF. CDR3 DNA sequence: TGTGCCAGGACAGGGGGCGCGGAGACCCAGTACTTC.

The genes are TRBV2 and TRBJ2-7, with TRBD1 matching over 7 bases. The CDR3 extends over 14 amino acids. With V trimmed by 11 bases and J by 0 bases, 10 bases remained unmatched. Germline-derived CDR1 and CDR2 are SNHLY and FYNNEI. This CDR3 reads CAGAWGQHSYEQYF. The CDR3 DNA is TGTGCCGGTGCCTGGGGACAGCACTCCTACGAGCAGTACTTC.

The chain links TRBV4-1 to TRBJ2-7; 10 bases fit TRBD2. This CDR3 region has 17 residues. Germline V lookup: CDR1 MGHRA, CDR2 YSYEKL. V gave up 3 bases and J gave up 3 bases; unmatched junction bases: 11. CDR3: CASSQASGSQFGYEQYF. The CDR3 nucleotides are TGCGCCAGCAGCCAGGCTAGCGGGAGTCAATTTGGCTACGAGCAGTACTTC.

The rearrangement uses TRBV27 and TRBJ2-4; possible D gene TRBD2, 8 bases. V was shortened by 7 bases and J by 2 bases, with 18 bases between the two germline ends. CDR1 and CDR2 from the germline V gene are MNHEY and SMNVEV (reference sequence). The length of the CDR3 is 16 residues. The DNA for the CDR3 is TGTGCCAGCATCGGGGGGGCAGGGGGGTCCAAAAACATTCAGTACTTC. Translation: CASIGGAGGSKNIQYF.

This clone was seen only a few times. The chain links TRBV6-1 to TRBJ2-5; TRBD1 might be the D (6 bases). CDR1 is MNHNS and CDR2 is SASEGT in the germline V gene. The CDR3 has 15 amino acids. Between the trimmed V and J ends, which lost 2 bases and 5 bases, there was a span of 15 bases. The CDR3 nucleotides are TGTGCCAGCAGTGAACTTTTGGGGGCGTGGGAGACCCAGTACTTC. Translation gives CASSELLGAWETQYF.

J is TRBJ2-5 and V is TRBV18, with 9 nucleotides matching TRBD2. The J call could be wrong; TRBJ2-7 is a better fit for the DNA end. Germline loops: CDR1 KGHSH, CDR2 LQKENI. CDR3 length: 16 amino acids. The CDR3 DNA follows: TGTGCCAGCTCACCACGAGCAGCGGGAGGTTCCCACGAGCAGTACTTC. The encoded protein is CASSPRAAGGSHEQYF.

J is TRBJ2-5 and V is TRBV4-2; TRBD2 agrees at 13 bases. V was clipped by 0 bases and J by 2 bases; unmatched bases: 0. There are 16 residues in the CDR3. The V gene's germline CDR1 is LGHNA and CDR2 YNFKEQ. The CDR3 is CASSQELAGGQETQYF. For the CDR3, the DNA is TGTGCCAGCAGCCAAGAACTAGCGGGGGGGCAAGAGACCCAGTACTTC.

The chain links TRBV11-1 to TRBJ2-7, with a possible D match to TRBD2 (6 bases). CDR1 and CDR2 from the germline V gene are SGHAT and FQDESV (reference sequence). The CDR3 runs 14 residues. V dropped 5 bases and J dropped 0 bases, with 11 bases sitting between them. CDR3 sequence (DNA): TGTGCCAGCAGCGGGACTGCTAGCTCCTACGAGCAGTACTTC. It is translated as CASSGTASSYEQYF.

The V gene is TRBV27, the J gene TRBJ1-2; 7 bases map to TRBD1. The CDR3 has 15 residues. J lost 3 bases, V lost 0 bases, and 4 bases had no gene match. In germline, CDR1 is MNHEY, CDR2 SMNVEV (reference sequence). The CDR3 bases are TGTGCCAGCAGTTTATCTCGACAGGGCTACTATGGCTACACCTTC. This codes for CASSLSRQGYYGYTF.